Following are 12 T cell receptor beta chains from one sample sequenced in a study of shared clonotypes between healthy human individuals. The assay was immunoSEQ multiplex PCR, and TCRdb's table has in-frame clones only and misses some. The top ten clones hold more than 0.95% of a sample with around 2,100,000 clones, around 96% of them seen once. Naive CD8 cells, CD45RO-negative and positively selected for CCR7, excluded terminally differentiated effector memory CD45RA+ cells. The material sequenced was naive CD8+ T cells sorted from blood. These receptors were collected from a man younger than 35 in good health.

This rearrangement joins TRBV29-1 to TRBJ1-2; TRBD1 aligns across 7 bases. Germline CDR1 and CDR2: SQVTM and ANQGSEA. CDR3 length equals 15 residues. After removal of 2 bases from V and 6 bases from J, the junction contained 12 bases not matched to a gene. CDR3 bases: TGCAGCGTTGAATTACAGGGGCTAGATTATCATGGCTACACCTTC. Amino acids: CSVELQGLDYHGYTF. Full variable domain (outside the CDR3, taken from reference TRBV29-1 and TRBJ1-2): SAVISQKPSRDICQRGTSLTIQCQVDSQVTMMFWYRQQPGQSLTLIATANQGSEATYESGFVIDKFPISRPNLTFSTLTVSNMSPEDSSIYLCSVELQGLDYHGYTFGSGTRLTVV.

This chain joins TRBV28 and TRBJ1-3; possible D gene TRBD1, 6 bases. The germline V gene has CDR1 MDHEN and CDR2 SYDVKM. V dropped 6 bases and J dropped 4 bases, with 19 bases sitting between them. There are 16 residues in the CDR3. The DNA of the CDR3 is TGTGCCAGCAGACTTGAGGGGGAGGGAGACGGAAACACCATATATTTT. Protein sequence: CASRLEGEGDGNTIYF.

The V gene is TRBV7-2, the J gene TRBJ2-5; no clear D. V lost 4 bases to trimming and J lost 5 bases, with 8 bases between them. CDR1 SGHTA and CDR2 FQGNSA come from the germline V gene. CDR3 length: 12 residues. The CDR3 is CASSYPLETQYF. CDR3 DNA: TGTGCCAGCAGCTACCCCCTGGAGACCCAGTACTTC.

V is TRBV6-5 and J is TRBJ2-5; no definite D call. Germline lookup yields CDR1 MNHEY and CDR2 SVGAGI. The CDR3 extends over 15 amino acids. Trimming removed 2 bases at V and 2 bases at J, with 12 bases between. CDR3 loop: CASSYGLGPQETQYF. The CDR3 DNA reads as TGTGCCAGCAGTTACGGGCTGGGCCCACAAGAGACCCAGTACTTC.

The chain carries TRBV30 and TRBJ2-3, with 11 bases aligning to TRBD1. The CDR3 has 18 residues. Germline V gene data show CDR1 as GTSNPN and CDR2 as SVGIG (reference sequence). The V gene end was trimmed by 6 bases and the J gene end by 2 bases; junction bases not matched to a gene: 16. The CDR3 DNA is TGTGCCTGCCGGGATGATTCGGACAGGGGGCTCGTCACAGATACGCAGTATTTT. Protein sequence: CACRDDSDRGLVTDTQYF.

As for this clone: The same CDR3 also results from other DNA sequences found in this sample. This chain links TRBV27 with TRBJ2-1; no clear D. The CDR3 is 14 amino acids. Deletions cut 3 bases from V and 2 bases from J, with 8 bases between. Germline CDR1 reads MNHEY; CDR2 reads SMNVEV (reference sequence). The CDR3: CASSLSGPYNEQFF. CDR3 bases: TGTGCCAGCAGTTTGAGTGGTCCCTACAATGAGCAGTTCTTC.

This chain uses TRBV2 with TRBJ1-1, with no clear D. Trimming pared 3 bases from V and 2 bases from J, leaving 10 bases between. Germline V gene data show CDR1 as SNHLY and CDR2 as FYNNEI. The CDR3 covers 14 residues. The CDR3 bases are TGTGCCAGCAGTGATCCAGGAGTTAACACTGAAGCTTTCTTT. This translates into CASSDPGVNTEAFF. Variable domain in full (rest from reference TRBV2 and TRBJ1-1): EPEVTQTPSHQVTQMGQEVILRCVPISNHLYFYWYRQILGQKVEFLVSFYNNEISEKSEIFDDQFSVERPDGSNFTLKIRSTKLEDSAMYFCASSDPGVNTEAFFGQGTRLTVV.

This chain joins TRBV5-4 and TRBJ2-7; 10 bases are shared with TRBD1. The CDR3 is 13 amino acids. The germline V gene has CDR1 SGHNT and CDR2 YYREEE (reference sequence). V lost 4 bases, J lost 8 bases, and 6 bases stayed unmatched. The CDR3 region is CASSLEGQGKQYF. The CDR3 nucleotides read TGTGCCAGCAGCCTCGAGGGACAGGGGAAGCAGTACTTC.

The chain joins TRBV11-2 to TRBJ2-5; no reliable D call. Germline values: CDR1 SGHAT, CDR2 FQNNGV. This CDR3 comprises 15 residues. V lost 0 bases and J 1 base, leaving 9 bases between the germline ends. The CDR3 DNA is TGTGCCAGCAGCTTAGATATGGGCGGCCAAGAGACCCAGTACTTC. Its protein is CASSLDMGGQETQYF. The whole variable domain, filled in from reference TRBV11-2 and TRBJ2-5, reads EAGVAQSPRYKIIEKRQSVAFWCNPISGHATLYWYQQILGQGPKLLIQFQNNGVVDDSQLPKDRFSAERLKGVDSTLKIQPAKLEDSAVYLCASSLDMGGQETQYFGPGTRLLVL.

The chain joins TRBV5-6 to TRBJ2-1; TRBD1 agrees at 9 bases. Germline V gene data show CDR1 as SGHDT and CDR2 as YYEEEE. The J segment lost 3 bases and the V segment lost 4 bases, leaving 8 bases of the junction unmatched. The CDR3 runs 16 residues. Here the CDR3 DNA reads TGTGCCAGCAGCGCAAACCGGGACAGGGTCTACAATGAGCAGTTCTTC. Translation gives CASSANRDRVYNEQFF.

This chain uses TRBV9 with TRBJ2-3, with 11 bases matching TRBD2. The germline CDR1 and CDR2 sequences are SGDLS and YYNGEE. Losses at the gene ends were 0 bases for V and 4 bases for J; bases not matched to a gene: 4. CDR3 length equals 16 residues. The CDR3 sequence is CASSVEGLAVADTQYF. CDR3 DNA: TGTGCCAGCAGCGTAGAGGGACTAGCGGTTGCAGATACGCAGTATTTT.

CDR3 bases: TGTGCCAGCAGCTCGGGGGATCTCGAGCAGTACTTC. As protein: CASSSGDLEQYF. The chain couples TRBV7-2 to TRBJ2-7, with a tentative D call TRBD2 (6 bases). CDR1 is SGHTA and CDR2 is FQGNSA in the germline V gene. The CDR3 is 12 amino acids. V was trimmed by 4 bases and J by 6 bases, leaving 10 bases between them.